These T cell receptor beta chains were read from a single sample in a study of T cell responses to AZD1222 COVID-19 vaccine. Assay: immunoSEQ multiplex PCR; the TCRdb copy retains only in-frame clones and omits some. The table shows some 83,000 clones, with around 89% occurring only once. The sample was peripheral blood, taken 28 days after the second AZD1222 dose. These receptors all come from an adult who received the AZD1222 COVID-19 vaccine. The CDR3 runs from the conserved cysteine through the conserved F or W. Fields, in order: J gene, CDR3 length, clone size, V gene, D gene, CDR3 DNA, CDR3 protein. The D gene is left open where the match is weak. Part of the rows lack a size; the others show once, few, many or a class for expanded clones.

TRBJ2-5 | 14 | - | TRBV6-5 | TRBD2 | TGTGCCAGCAGTACTAGCGGGGGGATAGAGACCCAGTACTTC | CASSTSGGIETQYF
TRBJ1-6 | 15 | - | TRBV7-9 | TRBD1 | TGTGCCAGCAGCTTAAATCGGCAGGGGGTGCCACCCCTCCACTTT | CASSLNRQGVPPLHF
TRBJ1-4 | 14 | - | TRBV9 | - | TGTGCCAGCAGCCTACAGGGAGGGGGAGAAAAACTGTTTTTT | CASSLQGGGEKLFF
TRBJ1-4 | 15 | - | TRBV11-2 | - | TGTGCCAGCAGCTTAAGGGAGTTAGGGGGTGAAAAACTGTTTTTT | CASSLRELGGEKLFF
TRBJ1-4 | 14 | - | TRBV30 | - | TGTGCCTGGGGGACCCGACAGCAGAATGAAAAACTGTTTTTT | CAWGTRQQNEKLFF
TRBJ2-7 | 12 | - | TRBV7-9 | - | TGTGCCAGCAGCCACGGTCCCTACGAGCAGTACTTC | CASSHGPYEQYF
TRBJ2-7 | 16 | - | TRBV7-2 | TRBD1 | TGTGCCAGCAGCTTATGGGGGACAGGGGGGCGCGACGAGCAGTACTTC | CASSLWGTGGRDEQYF
TRBJ2-5 | 14 | - | TRBV6-2/TRBV6-3 | - | TGTGCCAGCAGCACGGGGGCGGGACTCCCGACCCAGTACTTC | CASSTGAGLPTQYF
TRBJ2-3 | 14 | - | TRBV5-1 | TRBD1 | TGCGCCAGCAGCTGGACAGGGGGCACAGATACGCAGTATTTT | CASSWTGGTDTQYF
TRBJ2-7 | 18 | - | TRBV6-1 | TRBD1 | TGTGCCAGCAGTGAAGACCCGGCAGGGGGTGTGTTGTCCTACGAGCAGTACTTC | CASSEDPAGGVLSYEQYF
TRBJ1-1 | 13 | - | TRBV29-1 | - | TGCAGCGTTCCTTCCGGTAAGGACACTGAAGCTTTCTTT | CSVPSGKDTEAFF
TRBJ1-6 | 17 | - | TRBV10-3 | - | TGTGCCATCAGTGGATTGGGACATGGATCAAACCTGGGACCCCTCCACTTT | CAISGLGHGSNLGPLHF
TRBJ2-7 | 12 | once | TRBV7-9 | TRBD2 | TGTGCCAGCAGCTCTAGCGGGGGGGCCGTGTACTTC | CASSSSGGAVYF
TRBJ2-7 | 12 | - | TRBV12-3/TRBV12-4 | - | TGTGCCAGCAGGGACACCTCCTACGAGCAGTACTTC | CASRDTSYEQYF
TRBJ1-2 | 14 | few | TRBV19 | TRBD1 | TGTGCCAGTAGGGAGACAGGGGTCGTCGATGGCTACACCTTC | CASRETGVVDGYTF
TRBJ2-2 | 14 | - | TRBV5-1 | TRBD1 | TGCGCCACTTACGCCGGGACAGGGACCGGGGAGCTGTTTTTT | CATYAGTGTGELFF
TRBJ2-1 | 12 | few | TRBV6-2/TRBV6-3 | - | TGTGCCAGCAGTTACTCGAGAGGTGAGCAGTTCTTC | CASSYSRGEQFF
TRBJ1-5 | 15 | - | TRBV19 | - | TGTGCCAGTAGTATTATGGGTATACAGGGTCAGCCCCAGCATTTT | CASSIMGIQGQPQHF
TRBJ1-5 | 12 | - | TRBV20-1 | - | TGCAGTGCTAGTGTGGGGGAACAGCCCCAGCATTTT | CSASVGEQPQHF
TRBJ1-1 | 15 | - | TRBV4-3 | TRBD1 | TGCGCCAGCAGCACAAGGGACAGGGAAGGGGCTGAAGCTTTCTTT | CASSTRDREGAEAFF
TRBJ1-3 | 17 | - | TRBV24-1 | - | TGTGCCACCACCCCAATGGAGGGCATATGCTCTGGAAACACCATATATTTT | CATTPMEGICSGNTIYF
TRBJ1-3 | 13 | once | TRBV5-4 | - | TGTGCCAGCAGCTTGGATCTGGGAAACACCATATATTTT | CASSLDLGNTIYF
TRBJ1-1 | 15 | - | TRBV9 | TRBD1 | TGTGCCAGCAGCGGTTACGGGACAGGGGGTTCTGAAGCTTTCTTT | CASSGYGTGGSEAFF
TRBJ1-1 | 12 | - | TRBV10-3 | - | TGTGCCATCAGTGAGAAAGGGAGGGAAGCTTTCTTT | CAISEKGREAFF
TRBJ1-5 | 12 | - | TRBV19 | - | TGTGCCAGTAGTATTGGGGTTCAGCCCCAGCATTTT | CASSIGVQPQHF
TRBJ2-2 | 14 | - | TRBV7-2 | TRBD1 | TGTGCCGGACGGACAGGGGGTGAAACCGGGGAGCTGTTTTTT | CAGRTGGETGELFF
TRBJ2-5 | 14 | - | TRBV6-5 | - | TGTGCCAGCAGTTACGTGGCAGAACAAGAGACCCAGTACTTC | CASSYVAEQETQYF
TRBJ1-6 | 12 | - | TRBV7-9 | - | TGTGCCAGCAGCCCCCAAGAGGTAGCCCTCCACTTT | CASSPQEVALHF
TRBJ1-5 | 13 | - | TRBV28 | TRBD1 | TGTGCCAGCAGTTACAGGGGTGGTCAGCCCCAGCATTTT | CASSYRGGQPQHF
TRBJ2-1 | 12 | - | TRBV2 | - | TGTGCCAGCAGTGGACGGAACAATGAGCAGTTCTTC | CASSGRNNEQFF
TRBJ1-1 | 13 | few | TRBV20-1 | - | TGCAGTGCTAGTTGGCTCACCGGCACTGAAGCTTTCTTT | CSASWLTGTEAFF
TRBJ2-7 | 13 | - | TRBV7-8 | - | TGTGCCAGCAGCTCCGGACTATCCTACGAGCAGTACTTC | CASSSGLSYEQYF
TRBJ2-7 | 12 | - | TRBV11-2 | - | TGTGCCAGCAGCTCTTGGCTCGACGAGCAGTACTTC | CASSSWLDEQYF